The 24 T cell receptor beta chains listed next were all sequenced from one sample in a study of blood T cell repertoires in COVID-19. Only in-frame clones appear in the TCRdb table, and some are missing; sequencing was by immunoSEQ multiplex PCR. The sample has around 150,000 clones, around three quarters seen once; the top ten hold less than 4.5%. Sequencing used peripheral blood. The origin of the receptors is a man aged 55 to 69 with acute or convalescent COVID-19.

This clone was observed a few times. The chain carries TRBV6-5 and TRBJ1-1; 7 bases are shared with TRBD1. In germline, CDR1 is MNHEY, CDR2 SVGAGI. V lost 5 bases and J lost 6; bases outside the gene matches: 12. CDR3 length: 15 amino acids. CDR3 sequence reads: CASSPINLGQSEAFF. The CDR3 DNA sequence: TGTGCCAGCAGTCCTATCAATTTGGGACAGTCTGAAGCTTTCTTT.

V usage is TRBV6-5 and J usage is TRBJ2-5; D might be TRBD1 (6 bases). Between the trimmed V and J ends, which lost 7 bases and 3 bases, there was a span of 15 bases. This CDR3 has 14 amino acids. CDR1 is MNHEY and CDR2 is SVGAGI in the germline V gene. The CDR3 sequence is CASNPTGLEETQYF. CDR3 sequence (DNA): TGTGCCAGCAACCCGACAGGATTGGAAGAGACCCAGTACTTC.

This rearrangement joins TRBV3-1 (or the pseudogene TRBV3-2) to TRBJ2-5; tentatively, D is TRBD2 (5 bases). Germline lookup yields CDR1 LGHDT and CDR2 YNNKEL (reference sequence). The CDR3 extends over 13 amino acids. V was clipped by 4 bases and J by 7 bases, with 13 bases between them. This chain's CDR3 is CASSPSGAGTQYF. In DNA, the CDR3 is TGTGCCAGCAGCCCTTCGGGCGCGGGGACCCAGTACTTC.

This chain links TRBV27 with TRBJ2-7, with 8 bases lining up with TRBD2. Germline-derived CDR1 and CDR2 are MNHEY and SMNVEV (reference sequence). V trimming: 0 bases; J trimming: 1 base; junction bases outside the gene matches: 11. The CDR3 spans 18 residues. The CDR3 spells CASSLSNRGTSGSYEQYF. The CDR3 coding sequence is TGTGCCAGCAGTTTATCGAACCGGGGCACTAGCGGTTCCTACGAGCAGTACTTC.

The V and J genes are TRBV4-2 and TRBJ2-3; TRBD2 aligns across 10 bases. The length of the CDR3 is 15 residues. The germline V gene encodes CDR1 LGHNA and CDR2 YNFKEQ. Unmatched junction bases numbered 4, after V lost 2 bases and J lost 5 bases. This CDR3 reads CASSQLAGGIDTQYF. In DNA form, the CDR3 reads TGTGCCAGCAGCCAATTAGCGGGAGGAATAGATACGCAGTATTTT.

A word on this clone: This specimen includes other DNA sequences encoding the same CDR3. V and J are TRBV18 and TRBJ2-7; 11 nucleotides agree with TRBD1. The CDR3 contains 15 residues. The germline gives CDR1 KGHSH, CDR2 LQKENI. V lost 0 bases to trimming and J lost 2 bases; unmatched junction nucleotides: 0. CDR3 in DNA: TGTGCCAGCTCACCACCGGGACAGGGGGCCTACGAGCAGTACTTC. Translating gives CASSPPGQGAYEQYF.

This clone is a singleton in its sample. As DNA, the CDR3 is TGTGCCAGCAGCCAAGAGCCGGGGGATGAGCAGTTCTTC. It encodes CASSQEPGDEQFF. The chain has TRBV3-1 (or the pseudogene TRBV3-2) and TRBJ2-1; D might be TRBD2 (6 bases). Germline CDR1 LGHDT, CDR2 YNNKEL (reference sequence). The V end lost 0 bases, the J end lost 8 bases, and 8 bases lay between the germline ends. This CDR3 region has 13 residues.

The chain is built from TRBV7-6 and TRBJ2-7, with 16 bases lining up with TRBD2. V shed 9 bases and J 2 bases; nucleotides not matched to a gene: 10. Germline CDR1 SGHVS, CDR2 FNYEAQ. CDR3 length equals 17 residues. As DNA, the CDR3 is TGTGCCAGTCGGGGACTAGCGGGAGGGCAGGGGGCCTACGAGCAGTACTTC. Translating gives CASRGLAGGQGAYEQYF.

The rearrangement uses TRBV5-8 and TRBJ1-1; the match to TRBD1 covers 9 bases. Germline V gene lookup returns CDR1 SGHTS and CDR2 YDEGEE. V lost 3 bases and J lost 4; bases outside the gene matches: 7. The CDR3 extends over 15 amino acids. CDR3 in amino acids: CASSSGTGRGTEAFF. CDR3 DNA sequence: TGTGCCAGCAGCTCGGGGACAGGGAGAGGCACTGAAGCTTTCTTT. Filled out from reference TRBV5-8 and TRBJ1-1, the complete variable domain reads EAGVTQSPTHLIKTRGQQATLRCSPISGHTSVYWYQQALGLGLQFLLWYDEGEERNRGNFPPRFSGRQFPNYSSELNVNALELEDSALYLCASSSGTGRGTEAFFGQGTRLTVV.

This sequence joins TRBV2 and TRBJ2-1; D may be TRBD1 (5 bases). Germline V gene data show CDR1 as SNHLY and CDR2 as FYNNEI. V lost 6 bases and J lost 3, with 9 bases in between. The CDR3 has 13 residues. The CDR3 loop is CASSRQIYNEQFF. The CDR3 bases are TGTGCCAGCAGCCGACAGATCTACAATGAGCAGTTCTTC.

The rearrangement links TRBV29-1 to TRBJ2-3; D remains unclear. Trimming took off 6 bases at V and 2 bases at J, with 12 bases between the two ends. The V gene's germline CDR1 is SQVTM and CDR2 ANQGSEA. The CDR3 has 13 amino acids. CDR3 nucleotide sequence: TGCAGCGTCAACTCGGTAAACACAGATACGCAGTATTTT. Translation gives CSVNSVNTDTQYF.

The chain carries TRBV5-4 and TRBJ2-1; 15 bases fit TRBD2. Losses at the gene ends were 5 bases for V and 5 bases for J; bases not matched to a gene: 8. The CDR3 is made up of 17 amino acids. CDR1 is SGHNT, CDR2 YYREEE, per germline (reference sequence). The CDR3 protein is CASRSGLAGGQHNEQFF. DNA of the CDR3: TGTGCCAGCAGATCAGGACTAGCGGGAGGGCAACACAATGAGCAGTTCTTC.

This chain links TRBV4-1 with TRBJ1-6; D not resolved. Germline values: CDR1 MGHRA, CDR2 YSYEKL. V shed 1 base and J shed 8 bases, with 6 bases lying between them. CDR3 length: 13 residues. The CDR3 nucleotides are TGCGCCAGCAGCCAAGGAGAGGATTCACCCCTCCACTTT. As protein: CASSQGEDSPLHF.

The V gene is TRBV27, the J gene TRBJ2-3; TRBD2 is a possible D gene (6 bases). This CDR3 spans 17 amino acids. Germline CDR1 is MNHEY and CDR2 is SMNVEV (reference sequence). The ends were cut back, 8 bases at V and 2 bases at J, with 23 bases in the middle. The CDR3 nucleotides read TGTGCCAGCTTAATCAGGAGGGTGAAGGTATTCACAGATACGCAGTATTTT. Its translation is CASLIRRVKVFTDTQYF.

This rearrangement joins TRBV28 to TRBJ2-7, with 7 nucleotides matching TRBD2. Germline V gene data show CDR1 as MDHEN and CDR2 as SYDVKM. There are 14 residues in the CDR3. The J segment lost 2 bases and the V segment lost 5 bases, leaving 6 bases of the junction unmatched. DNA of the CDR3: TGTGCCAGCAGTCCCAGACTAGCCGCCTACGAGCAGTACTTC. This sequence encodes CASSPRLAAYEQYF.

The J gene is TRBJ2-3, the V gene TRBV7-9; 11 nucleotides agree with TRBD2. V gave up 10 bases and J gave up 5 bases; unmatched junction bases: 11. The germline V gene encodes CDR1 SEHNR and CDR2 FQNEAQ (reference sequence). CDR3 size: 15 residues. Here the CDR3 reads CATSTSGTLVDTQYF. CDR3 coding DNA: TGTGCCACCTCGACTAGCGGGACGTTGGTAGATACGCAGTATTTT.

The V call is TRBV3-1 (or the pseudogene TRBV3-2), the J call TRBJ2-7, with 8 bases fitting TRBD2. V trimming: 4 bases; J trimming: 10 bases; junction bases outside the gene matches: 15. CDR1 is LGHDT and CDR2 is YNNKEL in the germline V gene (reference sequence). This CDR3 spans 15 amino acids. The DNA of the CDR3 is TGTGCCAGCAGCCCCTCAAGCGGGAGAGTTGGGAAACAGTACTTC. Translation: CASSPSSGRVGKQYF.

This chain uses TRBV27 with TRBJ1-1; D perhaps matches TRBD1 (5 bases). This CDR3 spans 13 amino acids. Trimming shortened V by 1 base and J by 5 bases, and 8 bases separated the two germline ends. Germline values: CDR1 MNHEY, CDR2 SMNVEV (reference sequence). DNA of the CDR3: TGTGCCAGCAGTTTATTTAAGGGGACTGAAGCTTTCTTT. Translation gives CASSLFKGTEAFF.

V is TRBV7-6 and J is TRBJ2-3, with 9 nucleotides matching TRBD2. CDR3 size: 17 residues. Germline V lookup: CDR1 SGHVS, CDR2 FNYEAQ. Trimming cost V 0 bases and J 4 bases; bases outside gene matches: 8. CDR3 nucleotide sequence: TGTGCCAGCAGCTTAGCCTCTAGCGGGGTGGGGGCAGATACGCAGTATTTT. Its translation: CASSLASSGVGADTQYF.

The CDR3 sequence is CASSSAYEQYF. The CDR3 DNA sequence: TGTGCCAGCAGCTCTGCCTACGAGCAGTACTTC. V and J are TRBV7-2 and TRBJ2-7, with D uncertain. This CDR3 contains 11 residues. The ends were cut back, 4 bases at V and 2 bases at J, with 3 bases in the middle. Germline V gene lookup returns CDR1 SGHTA and CDR2 FQGNSA.

The chain has TRBV4-1 and TRBJ2-5; 9 bases are shared with TRBD2. V dropped 1 base and J dropped 9; count of bases not matched to a gene: 12. The CDR3 covers 16 residues. Germline lookup yields CDR1 MGHRA and CDR2 YSYEKL. CDR3 sequence reads: CASSQGVTSGVMAQYF. CDR3 nucleotides: TGCGCCAGCAGCCAAGGGGTGACTAGCGGTGTTATGGCCCAGTACTTC.

In this sample, this clone turned up a few times. This chain uses TRBV2 with TRBJ1-5; 8 positions agree with TRBD1. This CDR3 region has 16 residues. Unmatched junction bases numbered 11, after V lost 4 bases and J lost 6 bases. The germline V gene encodes CDR1 SNHLY and CDR2 FYNNEI. CDR3 DNA sequence: TGTGCCAGCAGTGTGCCCGGGCAGGGGGCGGGTCAGCCCCAGCATTTT. Translation gives CASSVPGQGAGQPQHF.

The genes are TRBV23-1 and TRBJ2-7; no reliable D call. TRBV23-1 is an open reading frame, and its role is uncertain. V was cut by 3 bases and J by 0 bases, with 6 bases left in between. The CDR3 runs to 13 residues. This chain's CDR3 is CASSQGNSYEQYF. The CDR3 DNA is TGCGCCAGCAGTCAGGGCAACTCCTACGAGCAGTACTTC.

CDR3 coding DNA: TGTGCCAGCAGTTCCGACAGCTCCGAGTATTTAAACTATGGCTACACCTTC. Translation gives CASSSDSSEYLNYGYTF. The rearrangement joins TRBV6-2 or TRBV6-3 to TRBJ1-2; TRBD1 is a possible D gene (5 bases). CDR3 length: 17 amino acids. Trimming cost V 4 bases and J 2 bases, with 20 bases left between them. The germline V gene encodes CDR1 MNHEY and CDR2 SVGEGT.